This T cell receptor (beta chain) originates from a study of shared clonotypes between healthy human individuals (dated by TCRdb to about 2020). For the wider study: A couple of women and a few men aged 18 to 49 years were included in the cohort. To estimate repertoire size and how much clonotype sharing occurs between individuals, the study deeply sequenced the blood TCR repertoires of several healthy adults. Different laboratories and diverse techniques were used to prepare libraries and sequence TCR repertoires, to increase sequencing depth and limit assay-specific biases. Each donor's leukapheresis produced roughly between about 0.85 and 10 billion PBMCs. For each donor, three plates each were used for CD4 naive and CD4 memory, two plates were used for CD8 naive, and one plate was used for CD8 memory. Results and caveats for the whole study, not just this receptor: Sampling was limited to blood, and TCR repertoires in tissue likely differ from TCR repertoires in blood. Even with the large sequencing depth, rarefaction of the sorted-subset datasets indicated that sequencing was incomplete. Pairwise subsampling led to the expectation that sequencing depth would affect the degree of clonotype sharing among donors. Estimated clonotype richness was generally larger for naive than for memory subsets. Higher generation probabilities were observed for clonotypes shared by all four sorted-subset donors than for non-shared clonotypes. Because the study included only a small number of donors, the genetic and exposure-history diversity represented was limited. Roughly 5% of naive CD4, roughly 3.5% of naive CD8, 2.3% of memory CD4, and 0.35% to 0.5% of memory CD8 clonotypes were shared across a few donors.

A note on this clone: What this receptor recognizes is not known. Within one base of it there is no much larger clone, and no base qualities were kept.

Healthy HIV-negative adults with no recently reported acute infections or vaccinations were included as donors. All donors were Caucasian adults living in Nashville, Tennessee, USA. CD4+ T cells were enriched by magnetic negative selection, after which naive cells were positively selected on CD45RA and the negative fraction was taken as the memory subset. Blood was collected by leukapheresis, and PBMCs were isolated by Ficoll-Histopaque density gradient centrifugation and then cryopreserved in liquid nitrogen vapor phase. Purity and quantity of every magnetically sorted T cell population were checked by analytical flow cytometry. Genomic DNA was isolated from every sorted fraction and measured by UV absorbance on a Nanodrop 2000c. The cysteine opens and the phenylalanine closes a CDR3 of 18 amino acids. The DNA shown is the 54-base CDR3, in frame from base 1. The germline V gene supplies CDR1 MNHNS and CDR2 SASEGT. Relative to germline, V is missing 2 bases and J is missing 4 bases, with 9 bases of the junction outside any gene match.

TCR CDR3 regions were amplified from genomic DNA by multiplex PCR using the deep immunoSEQ assay. Extracted genomic DNA from each cell subset was spread evenly across all wells of several immunoSEQ 96-well plates, with each plate serving as a replicate. For sorted subsets, about 200 ng genomic DNA, equal to about 30,000 T cell genomes, was loaded into each replicate PCR. Purified libraries were quantified with a Qubit 3.0 fluorometer, sized on a Bioanalyzer 2100, and re-quantified with the KAPA Library Quantification kit. Every immunoSEQ 96-well plate was sequenced on a separate single-read 150-cycle Illumina NextSeq 550 flow cell. As for the authors' bioinformatics: Because the immunoSEQ output held only junctional sequences and lacked quality scores, the filtering could not match the filtering applied to full-length reads. To assign V/J genes and CDR3, sequences were annotated using PyIR, a Python wrapper for IgBLAST v1.9, with IMGT germline references. Any read was removed if the V/J assignment was weak (E-value above 1e-6), the CDR3 was missing, or the read contained stop codons, out-of-frame junctions, or ambiguous translated residues. V3J clonotypes were defined as sequences sharing the same inferred V gene, J gene, and CDR3 amino acid sequence. Percentage overlap between repertoires was calculated by dividing the number of shared unique clonotypes by the size of the smaller repertoire. RTK rarefaction, the Chao1 estimator, and Recon v2.1 estimates of unobserved clonotypes were used to assess repertoire richness. Generation probabilities were computed with OLGA for all TCRbeta clonotypes obtained by the gDNA method from four donors. TCRdb re-hosts the immuneACCESS table, in-frame sequences only. Its copies lack some clones; in the studies checked, an unresolved V gene accounts for under half of them, and the cause for the rest is not known. V, J and clone size reflect that table, while D and trimming were determined from the DNA. The sample includes 950,000 to 1,300,000 clones, with more than 60% observed a single time. The ten largest clonotypes hold about 1.5% of the sample.

The chain joins TRBV6-1 to TRBJ2-1, with 12 bases matching TRBD2. Input material: memory CD4+ T cells sorted from blood. Interpreted using the paper, the cell subset or site label stands for: CD45RA-negative fraction. This TCR was recovered from a young man in good health. The CDR3 reads CASSEPRTLAGGYNEQFF. The sequence in DNA is TGTGCCAGCAGTGAACCCAGAACACTAGCGGGAGGATACAATGAGCAGTTCTTC.